A single sample gave rise to the 25 T cell receptor beta chains below, sequenced in a study of tumor and adjacent non-tumor tissue in lung cancer. No cell sorting was done before RNA was extracted from the tissue. This non-tumor lung sample came from over 3 cm beyond the tumor edge. TCRbeta libraries were built with three rounds of nested PCR, modified from ARM-PCR. TCRdb itself ran the multiplex PCR reads through MiXCR, one entry per CDR3 protein. The data show about 110,000 distinct CDR3 sequences, 60% to 65% seen once. The sample comprised distant non-tumor lung tissue. All receptors come from a man aged 55 to 70 with non-small cell lung cancer.

A remark on this clonotype: The CDR3 carries no conserved terminal phenylalanine or tryptophan, so it likely arises from a read error. The rearrangement uses TRBV2 and TRBJ2-7, with D perhaps matching TRBD2 (6 bases). Germline V gene data show CDR1 as SNHLY and CDR2 as FYNNEI. The length of the CDR3 is 17 residues. Trimming left V 2 bases short and J 2 bases short, with 19 bases between. The CDR3 DNA follows: TGTGCCAGCAGTGAAAGGAGGGAAGGCGTTGGAACCTACGAGCAGTACTAC. Translation gives CASSERREGVGTYEQYY.

Remarks on this clonotype: Germline is not matched at one junction end, which may reflect a read error. The rearrangement links TRBV12-3 or TRBV12-4 to TRBJ1-2; D unclear. This CDR3 has 13 amino acids. The CDR3 spells CTSSLEWYYGYTF. The CDR3 coding sequence is TGTACCAGCAGTTTGGAGTGGTACTATGGCTACACCTTC.

This chain joins TRBV5-1 and TRBJ2-1, with 14 bases aligning to TRBD2. With 2 bases clipped from V and 6 bases from J, the junction kept 1 base outside the gene matches. This CDR3 contains 15 residues. The germline V gene encodes CDR1 SGHRS and CDR2 YFSETQ. The CDR3 is CASSFGLAGGNEQFF. In nucleotides, the CDR3 is TGCGCCAGCAGCTTCGGACTAGCGGGAGGCAATGAGCAGTTCTTC.

A note on this clonotype: Since a much larger clone is just one base distant, this may be a read error. V and J are TRBV14 and TRBJ2-1; the D gene is possibly TRBD2 (7 bases). The germline CDR1 and CDR2 sequences are SGHDN and FVKESK. The CDR3 runs 16 residues. CDR3 coding DNA: TGTGCCAGCAGCCAAGGGACGGGGGGCTCCTTCAATGAGCAGTTCTTC. Translation: CASSQGTGGSFNEQFF.

This clonotype appeared a few times. The V and J genes are TRBV28 and TRBJ2-5, with 9 bases fitting TRBD1. CDR1 and CDR2 from the germline V gene are MDHEN and SYDVKM. The CDR3 has 15 residues. V gave up 6 bases and J gave up 5 bases; unmatched junction bases: 10. In DNA form, the CDR3 reads TGTGCCAGCAGCACAGGGACAGGGATCATGGAGACCCAGTACTTC. It is translated as CASSTGTGIMETQYF.

This clonotype has at least ten counts. The chain carries TRBV7-9 and TRBJ1-6, with unresolved D. From germline, CDR1 is SEHNR and CDR2 FQNEAQ (reference sequence). The CDR3 length is 14 residues. V lost 3 bases and J 7 bases, leaving 10 bases between the germline ends. The CDR3 protein is CASSFTEENSPLHF. The CDR3 DNA follows: TGTGCCAGCAGCTTTACCGAGGAGAATTCACCCCTCCACTTT.

Of note for this clonotype: Its ends do not fully match the called genes, so a read error is possible. The chain couples TRBV11-2 to TRBJ2-3; 8 bases match TRBD1. There are 14 residues in the CDR3. Germline V gene sequence: CDR1 SGHAT, CDR2 FQNNGV. CDR3 protein: CTSSLRTGSDTQCF. Written as DNA, the CDR3 is TGTACCAGCAGCCTCCGGACAGGGAGTGATACGCAGTGCTTT.

This clonotype has just a few counts. The CDR3 DNA follows: TGCGCCAGCAGCTTGTTCGAGCAGTACTTC. Amino acid sequence: CASSLFEQYF. The chain uses TRBV5-1 and TRBJ2-7, with no clear D. Germline CDR1 and CDR2: SGHRS and YFSETQ. Deletions cut 1 base from V and 6 bases from J, with 2 bases between. This CDR3 has 10 amino acids.

This clonotype was picked up a small number of times. The chain couples TRBV11-2 to TRBJ2-2, with TRBD1 matching over 11 bases. Germline CDR1 and CDR2: SGHAT and FQNNGV. V was pared by 5 bases and J by 4 bases, with 6 bases of the junction left unmatched. The CDR3 runs 16 residues. The CDR3 here is CASSITGTGGTGELFF. The CDR3 region has the DNA TGTGCCAGCAGCATCACCGGGACAGGGGGCACCGGGGAGCTGTTTTTT.

In this sample, this clonotype turned up many times. V and J are TRBV12-3 or TRBV12-4 and TRBJ2-1; 9 bases agree with TRBD2. This CDR3 has 14 amino acids. The trim removed 3 bases at V and 9 bases at J, leaving 6 bases unmatched. CDR3 DNA: TGTGCCAGCAGTTTTTCTCAGCGGGGGGTTGAGCAGTTCTTC. It encodes CASSFSQRGVEQFF.

The chain recombines TRBV20-1 with TRBJ1-5; no clear D. The ends were cut back, 2 bases at V and 0 bases at J, with 8 bases in the middle. The CDR3 runs to 14 residues. Germline V lookup: CDR1 DFQATT, CDR2 SNEGSKA (reference sequence). CDR3 coding DNA: TGCAGTGCTAGACCGGACGATAGCAATCAGCCCCAGCATTTT. Amino acids: CSARPDDSNQPQHF.

Note on this clonotype: The junction does not match germline at one end; this may be a read error. The chain links TRBV6-2 or TRBV6-3 to TRBJ1-5, with D maybe TRBD1 (6 bases). The germline V gene has CDR1 MNHEY and CDR2 SVGEGT. The CDR3 extends over 16 amino acids. CDR3 amino acids: CVSSYSGHNSNQPQHF. CDR3 DNA: TGTGTCAGCAGTTACTCGGGACACAATAGCAATCAGCCCCAGCATTTT.

This clonotype was detected once. No conserved phenylalanine or tryptophan is present at the end of the CDR3, so a read error is the likely explanation. The genes are TRBV11-2 and TRBJ2-7; 9 bases match TRBD1. J lost 1 base, V lost 8 bases, and 6 bases had no gene match. The CDR3 contains 14 residues. Germline CDR1 and CDR2: SGHAT and FQNNGV. CDR3 in DNA: TGTGCCAGCGGGTTCGGGACAGGGTCCTACGAGCAGTACCTC. Its translation: CASGFGTGSYEQYL.

This clonotype was recorded many times. The rearrangement uses TRBV20-1 and TRBJ1-1; TRBD1 is a possible D gene (5 bases). Germline-derived CDR1 and CDR2 are DFQATT and SNEGSKA (reference sequence). V was clipped by 0 bases and J by 1 base, with 12 bases between them. This CDR3 has 15 amino acids. CDR3 nucleotides: TGCAGTGCTAGAGATACTCAGGGAAAGAACACTGAAGCTTTCTTT. Translated, it gives CSARDTQGKNTEAFF.

The rearrangement links TRBV11-3 to TRBJ2-2; no reliable D call. The germline V gene encodes CDR1 SGHNT and CDR2 YENEEA. The CDR3 sequence is 14 residues long. This CDR3 is CDNNPEELTGELFF. The CDR3 nucleotides read TGTGACAACAACCCCGAGGAGCTCACCGGGGAGCTGTTTTTT.

The V gene is TRBV5-4, the J gene TRBJ1-1; D remains unclear. V dropped 3 bases and J dropped 3 bases, with 18 bases sitting between them. The CDR3 runs 16 residues. Germline-derived CDR1 and CDR2 are SGHNT and YYREEE (reference sequence). CDR3 loop: CASSSPGGKKYTEAFF. The CDR3 DNA reads TGTGCCAGCAGCTCACCGGGAGGCAAAAAATACACTGAAGCTTTCTTT.

The rearrangement links TRBV6-1 to TRBJ1-5, with D maybe TRBD1 (5 bases). Germline CDR1 is MNHNS and CDR2 is SASEGT. The CDR3 runs 16 residues. V was trimmed by 7 bases and J by 4 bases, leaving 20 bases between them. CDR3 in amino acids: CASIKNGGYSNQPQHF. The CDR3 nucleotides read TGTGCCAGCATCAAGAACGGGGGGTATAGTAATCAGCCCCAGCATTTT.

This clonotype occurred many times. This chain uses TRBV29-1 with TRBJ2-5, with 11 bases that match TRBD1. CDR3 length: 15 amino acids. Looked up from germline, CDR1 is SQVTM and CDR2 is ANQGSEA. Trimming cost V 0 bases and J 5 bases; bases outside gene matches: 5. CDR3 residues: CSVEEDRGRSETQYF. The CDR3 DNA follows: TGCAGCGTTGAAGAGGACAGGGGGCGATCGGAGACCCAGTACTTC.

This clonotype occurred a few times. The junction does not match germline at one end; this may be a read error. The chain employs TRBV6-1 and TRBJ2-2; 7 bases agree with TRBD2. The CDR3 sequence is 16 residues long. Germline V gene lookup returns CDR1 MNHNS and CDR2 SASEGT. CDR3 nucleotides: TGTGCCAGCAGTGAAGCGGGGGGGAAAAACACCGGGGAGCTGCTTTTT. Protein sequence: CASSEAGGKNTGELLF.

A word on this clonotype: With a much larger clone just one base away, this may be a read error. V and J are TRBV11-2 and TRBJ2-6; a weak D match, TRBD1 (6 bases). Between the trimmed V and J ends, which lost 8 bases and 2 bases, there was a span of 10 bases. The CDR3 length is 14 residues. Germline-derived CDR1 and CDR2 are SGHAT and FQNNGV. The chain's CDR3 is CASGTGPGANVLTF. CDR3 DNA sequence: TGTGCCAGCGGCACAGGGCCTGGGGCCAACGTCCTGACTTTC.

This clonotype was seen a few times. The final CDR3 position lacks the conserved phenylalanine or tryptophan, pointing to a likely read error. The DNA is left out, because the CDR3 cannot be placed on it with certainty; the CDR3 is given as TCRdb lists it. The V gene is TRBV11-2, the J gene TRBJ2-3; the D call TRBD1 from the table was never checked on the DNA. Germline V gene lookup returns CDR1 SGHAT and CDR2 FQNNGV. The CDR3 totals 19 residues, both ends included. The CDR3 region is CASSLEQATSWAGTDTQYY.

With regard to this clonotype: It may be a read error: a sequence one base away is much more abundant. The chain has TRBV6-6 and TRBJ2-5, with 10 nucleotides matching TRBD1. CDR3 length: 19 amino acids. V lost 0 bases and J lost 1; bases outside the gene matches: 11. The germline gives CDR1 MNHNY, CDR2 SVGAGI (reference sequence). In DNA form, the CDR3 reads TGTGCCAGCAGTTACTCGTGGATGCTCGGGACAGGGGTCCAAGAGACCCAGTACTTC. Its protein is CASSYSWMLGTGVQETQYF.

The chain joins TRBV20-1 to TRBJ2-2, with D perhaps matching TRBD2 (6 bases). V was clipped by 2 bases and J by 2 bases, with 24 bases between them. Germline-derived CDR1 and CDR2 are DFQATT and SNEGSKA (reference sequence). CDR3 length: 19 amino acids. The CDR3 protein is CSARRGGYVRDVNTGELFF. CDR3 coding DNA: TGCAGTGCTAGAAGGGGAGGCTATGTTAGGGACGTCAACACCGGGGAGCTGTTTTTT.

Of note for this clonotype: An end of the junction does not agree with germline; a read error may underlie this. The chain joins TRBV10-3 to TRBJ2-3, with 8 bases fitting TRBD1. Germline V gene sequence: CDR1 ENHRY, CDR2 SYGVKD. CDR3 length: 14 residues. CDR3 bases: TGTGCCATCACCTCGGGGACAGGCATAGATACGCAGTTTTTT. It is translated as CAITSGTGIDTQFF.

Comment on this clonotype: One junction end disagrees with the germline gene, perhaps due to a read error. The rearrangement links TRBV30 to TRBJ2-7; D gene unclear. The CDR3 is 11 amino acids. Germline CDR1 and CDR2: GTSNPN and SVGIG (reference sequence). The CDR3: CAWRRSMEQYF. The CDR3 DNA sequence: TGTGCCTGGAGACGGAGCATGGAGCAATACTTC. The entire variable domain, with the rest obtained from reference TRBV30 and TRBJ2-7, is as follows: SQTIHQWPATLVQPVGSPLSLECTVEGTSNPNLYWYRQAAGRGLQLLFYSVGIGQISSEVPQNLSASRPQDRQFILSSKKLLLSDSGFYLCAWRRSMEQYFGPGTRLTVT.